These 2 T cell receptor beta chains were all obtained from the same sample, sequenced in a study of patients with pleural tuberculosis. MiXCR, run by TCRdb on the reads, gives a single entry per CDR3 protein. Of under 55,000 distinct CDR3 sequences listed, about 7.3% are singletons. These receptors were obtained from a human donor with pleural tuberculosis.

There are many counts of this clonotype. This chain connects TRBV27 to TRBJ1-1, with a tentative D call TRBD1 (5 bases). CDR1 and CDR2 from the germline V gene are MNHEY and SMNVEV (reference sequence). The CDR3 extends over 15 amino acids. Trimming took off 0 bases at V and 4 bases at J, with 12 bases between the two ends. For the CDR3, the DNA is TGTGCCAGCAGTTTATCATCTTCGGGGACCACTGAAGCTTTCTTT. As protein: CASSLSSSGTTEAFF.

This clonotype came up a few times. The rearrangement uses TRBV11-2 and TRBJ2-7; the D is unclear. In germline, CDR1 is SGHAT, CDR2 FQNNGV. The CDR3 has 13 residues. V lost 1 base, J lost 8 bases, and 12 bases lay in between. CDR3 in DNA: TGTGCCAGCAGCTTAGTTCGTGTCCACAAGCAGTACTTC. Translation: CASSLVRVHKQYF.